The TCR beta chain described here comes from a study of cytomegalovirus exposure and HLA in healthy donors. General observations from the study: Trimming of TCR beta V- and J-genes showed a link, identified in a later analysis, to a missense DCLRE1C variant. An ancestry cluster, one associated with Asian ancestry, reportedly showed fewer N-insertions than the 666-donor mean in a later analysis.

The CDR3 is 18 residues long. J lost 2 bases, V lost 3 bases, and 9 bases had no gene match. Germline V gene lookup returns CDR1 SGHRS and CDR2 YFSETQ. The PCR made use of 60 Vbeta and 13 Jbeta primers. Some clones are missing from TCRdb's copy, which holds only in-frame ones; the method was immunoSEQ multiplex PCR. The sample consists of 90,000 to 120,000 clones, approximately 80% of them appearing once. A remark on this clone: Its antigen is unidentified.

This chain joins TRBV5-1 and TRBJ2-7; 15 bases agree with TRBD2. Sample: PBMCs. The TCR sequence derives from a male donor in good health and CMV-seronegative. CDR3 loop: CASSSGLAGGFKAYEQYF. CDR3 nucleotides: TGCGCCAGCAGCTCCGGACTAGCGGGAGGGTTCAAAGCCTACGAGCAGTACTTC. The whole variable domain, remainder taken from reference TRBV5-1 and TRBJ2-7, is KAGVTQTPRYLIKTRGQQVTLSCSPISGHRSVSWYQQTPGQGLQFLFEYFSETQRNKGNFPGRFSGRQFSNSRSEMNVSTLELGDSALYLCASSSGLAGGFKAYEQYFGPGTRLTVT.